The present T cell receptor beta chain was sequenced within a study of CD8+ T cells in alopecia areata. Findings and limits, study-wide: During tofacitinib treatment, many expanded lesional clones remained in scalp and blood. Mouse data revealed clearer TCR sharing than patient data did, a gap possibly tied to HLA.

Once RNA had been extracted, it was reverse transcribed into cDNA to act as the sequencing template. Libraries were prepared by immunoSEQ multiplex PCR; TCRdb keeps only in-frame clonotypes and omits some of them. This repertoire shows approximately 280,000 clones, 58% found once; its top ten account for about 1.7%. The treatment: oral pan-JAK inhibitor, 5-10 mg twice daily. CDR3 length: 14 amino acids. V lost 2 bases, J lost 3 bases, and 8 bases lay in between. On this clone: Antigen: not known.

V is TRBV23-1 and J is TRBJ1-5, with no clear D. TRBV23-1 is an ORF; its function is uncertain. This receptor was obtained from a human donor with alopecia areata. The source was CD4+ T cells sorted from blood, collected at week 24, from a patient treated with tofacitinib. The CDR3 bases are TGCGCCAGCAGTCAAGGGCGTTACAATCAGCCCCAGCATTTT. Amino acid sequence: CASSQGRYNQPQHF.